This T cell receptor (beta chain) is from a study of vaccination effects on CD4 cells after COVID-19. Using immunoSEQ multiplex PCR, the repertoire was profiled, and TCRdb retains in-frame clones only, with some absent. Of more than 40,000 clones in the sample, about three quarters were seen once. Study-wide results and limits: Post-vaccine spike-reactive clones in convalescents were mainly new vaccine-induced clones.

Investigators separated out CD4+ T cells once 10 days of culture had passed. On this clone: Its antigen is unidentified.

CDR1 and CDR2 from the germline V gene are MGHRA and YSYEKL. The CDR3 runs 21 residues. The V gene end was trimmed by 4 bases and the J gene end by 10 bases; junction bases not matched to a gene: 28. V is TRBV4-1 and J is TRBJ1-6, with TRBD1 matching 7 bases. The sequenced sample was CD4+ T cells from PBMCs cultured without peptide, obtained before COVID-19 vaccination. This clonotype originated in a human donor who had a prior SARS-CoV-2 infection. As DNA, the CDR3 is TGCGCCAGCAGCCGCTTAGCGGTCATTCCCGGGACAGCGAACGCACAATCACCCCTCCACTTT. It yields the protein CASSRLAVIPGTANAQSPLHF.